These T cell receptor beta chains were read from a single sample in a study of CD4 T cells in relation to SARS-CoV-2 and coronaviruses. The data were produced by immunoSEQ multiplex PCR, yet TCRdb's version contains in-frame clones alone and is incomplete. The profile covers around 20,000 clones, with about three fifths appearing a single time and about 11% taken by the ten largest. Their recognized antigens are unknown. The specimen was CD4+ T cells from PBMCs, cultured in vitro. These receptors originate from a human donor in good health. The CDR3 runs from the conserved cysteine through the conserved F or W. The D gene is left open where the match is weak. Only part of the rows carry a size: once, few, many, or a class if the clone is expanded.

d_gene,j_gene,abundance,v_gene,CDR3aa,CDR3nt
-,TRBJ2-3,-,TRBV6-5,CASSYGRAEGTDTQYF,TGTGCCAGCAGTTACGGTAGGGCGGAAGGCACAGATACGCAGTATTTT
-,TRBJ1-1,-,TRBV6-5,CASSRDPLVNEAFF,TGTGCCAGCAGCCGGGACCCTTTAGTTAATGAAGCTTTCTTT
-,TRBJ2-7,-,TRBV11-2,CASSLSGSVQYF,TGTGCCAGCAGCTTATCCGGCTCGGTTCAGTACTTC
-,TRBJ2-1,-,TRBV18,CASSPGSTNEQFF,TGTGCCAGCTCACCCGGGAGTACCAATGAGCAGTTCTTC
TRBD1,TRBJ2-7,-,TRBV3-1/TRBV3-2,CASSQGQGYDEQYF,TGTGCCAGCAGCCAAGGACAGGGGTATGACGAGCAGTACTTC
-,TRBJ1-4,-,TRBV25-1,CASSEKWAPTNEKLFF,TGTGCCAGCAGTGAAAAGTGGGCACCAACTAATGAAAAACTGTTTTTT
-,TRBJ1-2,-,TRBV12-3/TRBV12-4,CASKLQGDYGYTF,TGTGCCAGCAAACTACAGGGAGACTATGGCTACACCTTC
TRBD1,TRBJ2-7,-,TRBV6-5,CASSPGTGSSYEQYF,TGTGCCAGCAGTCCCGGGACAGGGTCATCCTACGAGCAGTACTTC
-,TRBJ2-5,-,TRBV5-4,CASSLQETQYF,TGTGCCAGCAGCTTGCAGGAGACCCAGTACTTC
-,TRBJ2-3,-,TRBV3-1/TRBV3-2,CASSQDLRDLHTDTQYF,TGTGCCAGCAGCCAAGATCTAAGGGACCTTCACACAGATACGCAGTATTTT
TRBD1,TRBJ1-2,-,TRBV2,CASSESTGRGYTF,TGTGCCAGCAGTGAATCGACAGGGAGAGGCTACACCTTC
-,TRBJ1-3,few,TRBV9,CASSAQQGAGNTIYF,TGTGCCAGCAGCGCTCAACAGGGTGCGGGAAACACCATATATTTT
TRBD1,TRBJ1-2,few,TRBV5-6,CASSPPGQGFYGYTF,TGTGCCAGCAGCCCCCCGGGACAGGGGTTCTATGGCTACACCTTC
-,TRBJ1-2,-,TRBV6-6,CASSYREYGYTF,TGTGCCAGCAGTTACAGGGAATATGGCTACACCTTC
-,TRBJ1-4,-,TRBV6-5,CASSYAYTTNEKLFF,TGTGCCAGCAGTTACGCCTACACAACTAATGAAAAACTGTTTTTT
TRBD2,TRBJ2-1,-,TRBV11-3,CASSPPGTSGRDEQFF,TGTGCCAGCAGCCCGCCAGGGACTAGCGGGAGAGATGAGCAGTTCTTC
TRBD1,TRBJ1-2,-,TRBV3-1/TRBV3-2,CASSLGTAINYGYTF,TGTGCCAGCAGCCTCGGGACAGCGATTAACTATGGCTACACCTTC
TRBD2,TRBJ2-3,-,TRBV7-9,CASSLMRGGGARTQYF,TGTGCCAGCAGCTTAATGCGTGGCGGGGGGGCCAGAACGCAGTATTTT
-,TRBJ2-5,once,TRBV7-3,CASSLVTGGETQYF,TGTGCCAGCAGCTTAGTGACAGGAGGGGAGACCCAGTACTTC
-,TRBJ1-2,few,TRBV2,CASRSGGRGYTF,TGTGCCAGCCGTTCGGGGGGTCGAGGCTACACCTTC
-,TRBJ1-1,few,TRBV6-5,CASSYAPGGTEAFF,TGTGCCAGCAGTTACGCCCCTGGGGGGACTGAAGCTTTCTTT
TRBD1,TRBJ1-6,-,TRBV6-5,CASSRQGDGNSPLHF,TGTGCCAGCAGTCGACAGGGAGACGGTAATTCACCCCTCCACTTT
TRBD1,TRBJ1-1,-,TRBV2,CASTDRVGTEAFF,TGTGCCAGCACCGACAGGGTAGGCACTGAAGCTTTCTTT
-,TRBJ2-7,-,TRBV6-5,CASSYRVSYEQYF,TGTGCCAGCAGTTACAGGGTCTCCTACGAGCAGTACTTC
-,TRBJ1-2,-,TRBV7-9,CASSPEGRNYGYTF,TGTGCCAGCAGCCCCGAAGGTAGGAACTATGGCTACACCTTC
-,TRBJ2-1,-,TRBV11-2,CASSLLGGKVNEQFF,TGTGCCAGCAGCTTATTGGGGGGCAAGGTGAATGAGCAGTTCTTC
-,TRBJ2-7,-,TRBV9,CASSGDSAYEQYF,TGTGCCAGCAGTGGGGACTCCGCCTACGAGCAGTACTTC
-,TRBJ1-1,-,TRBV5-1,CASSLVPGGMNTEAFF,TGCGCCAGCAGCTTGGTTCCCGGGGGCATGAACACTGAAGCTTTCTTT
-,TRBJ2-7,-,TRBV11-2,CASSLDPAVSSYEQYF,TGTGCCAGCAGCTTAGATCCGGCGGTTTCTTCCTACGAGCAGTACTTC
-,TRBJ2-1,few,TRBV3-1/TRBV3-2,CASSAPGGLGINEQFF,TGTGCCAGCAGCGCACCGGGGGGCCTGGGAATCAATGAGCAGTTCTTC
-,TRBJ1-5,-,TRBV6-2/TRBV6-3,CASSYVLSNQPQHF,TGTGCCAGCAGTTATGTCCTTAGCAATCAGCCCCAGCATTTT
-,TRBJ2-4,-,TRBV9,CASSPRGTPEGDIQYF,TGTGCCAGCAGCCCCCGGGGGACTCCTGAAGGCGACATTCAGTACTTC
-,TRBJ1-6,few,TRBV5-1,CASSLGNNSPLHF,TGCGCCAGCAGCTTGGGCAATAATTCACCCCTCCACTTT
-,TRBJ2-1,-,TRBV2,CASSESGSAFF,TGTGCCAGCAGTGAATCGGGGTCCGCGTTCTTC
TRBD2,TRBJ2-1,once,TRBV6-5,CANGASGAAYNEQFF,TGTGCCAACGGGGCTAGCGGGGCGGCCTACAATGAGCAGTTCTTC
TRBD2,TRBJ2-5,-,TRBV2,CASNIGGAEETQYF,TGTGCCAGCAACATCGGGGGGGCCGAGGAGACCCAGTACTTC
TRBD2,TRBJ2-5,-,TRBV9,CASSVGGRRYQETQYF,TGTGCCAGCAGCGTAGGCGGGAGAAGGTACCAAGAGACCCAGTACTTC
-,TRBJ2-2,-,TRBV19,CASRDAGGGELFF,TGTGCCAGCAGGGACGCGGGCGGCGGGGAGCTGTTTTTT
TRBD1,TRBJ1-5,few,TRBV19,CASQTTGGLGNQPQHF,TGTGCCAGCCAAACGACAGGGGGCCTAGGAAATCAGCCCCAGCATTTT
TRBD1,TRBJ1-2,few,TRBV18,CASSPDAGTDRYYGYTF,TGTGCCAGCTCACCAGATGCCGGGACAGACCGATACTATGGCTACACCTTC
TRBD2,TRBJ2-1,-,TRBV3-1/TRBV3-2,CASSQGSGRVLNEQFF,TGTGCCAGCAGCCAAGGGAGCGGGAGAGTACTAAATGAGCAGTTCTTC
TRBD1,TRBJ2-5,-,TRBV5-4,CASSGPDRWETQYF,TGTGCCAGCAGCGGGCCGGACAGGTGGGAGACCCAGTACTTC
-,TRBJ2-2,-,TRBV5-4,CASSLVQGGIGELFF,TGTGCCAGCAGCTTGGTACAGGGGGGGATCGGGGAGCTGTTTTTT
-,TRBJ1-1,-,TRBV29-1,CSVRTGGDTEAFF,TGCAGCGTCCGGACGGGAGGGGACACTGAAGCTTTCTTT
-,TRBJ2-1,-,TRBV11-1,CASSLEWETEQFF,TGTGCCAGCAGCTTAGAATGGGAGACAGAGCAGTTCTTC
TRBD1,TRBJ2-7,few,TRBV3-1/TRBV3-2,CASSQGPDRAYEQYF,TGTGCCAGCAGCCAAGGGCCGGACAGGGCCTACGAGCAGTACTTC
-,TRBJ1-3,-,TRBV5-5,CASSFWDFSGNTIYF,TGTGCCAGCAGCTTTTGGGACTTTTCTGGAAACACCATATATTTT
-,TRBJ1-6,few,TRBV4-1,CASSHLRPGSQKSPLHF,TGCGCCAGCAGCCACCTACGCCCGGGATCCCAGAAGTCACCCCTCCACTTT
-,TRBJ1-1,-,TRBV4-3,CASSQDLGTSFTEAFF,TGCGCCAGCAGCCAAGATCTCGGGACATCCTTCACTGAAGCTTTCTTT